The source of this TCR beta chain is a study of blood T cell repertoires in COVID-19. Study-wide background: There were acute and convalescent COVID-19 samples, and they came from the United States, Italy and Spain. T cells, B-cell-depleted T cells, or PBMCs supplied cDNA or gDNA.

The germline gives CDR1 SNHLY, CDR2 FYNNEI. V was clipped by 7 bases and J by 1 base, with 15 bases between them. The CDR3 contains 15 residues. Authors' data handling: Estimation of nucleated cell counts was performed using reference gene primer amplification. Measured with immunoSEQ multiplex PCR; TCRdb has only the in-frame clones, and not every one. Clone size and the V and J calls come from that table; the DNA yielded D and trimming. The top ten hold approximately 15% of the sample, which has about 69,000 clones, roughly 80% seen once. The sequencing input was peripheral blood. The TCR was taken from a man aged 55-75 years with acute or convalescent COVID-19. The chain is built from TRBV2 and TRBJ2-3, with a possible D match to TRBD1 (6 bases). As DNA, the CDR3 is TGTGCCAGCATGGGGGCCCAGTCGGGCACAGATACGCAGTATTTT. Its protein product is CASMGAQSGTDTQYF. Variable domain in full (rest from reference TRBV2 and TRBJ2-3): EPEVTQTPSHQVTQMGQEVILRCVPISNHLYFYWYRQILGQKVEFLVSFYNNEISEKSEIFDDQFSVERPDGSNFTLKIRSTKLEDSAMYFCASMGAQSGTDTQYFGPGTRLTVL.